This record looks at one T cell receptor (beta chain) sequence and its context. These data are taken from a study of T cell changes during pregnancy in multiple sclerosis. V was shortened by 1 base and J by 8 bases, with 10 bases between the two germline ends. Germline V CDR1 and CDR2: SGHRS, YFSETQ. CDR3 length: 13 amino acids. The method was immunoSEQ multiplex PCR; TCRdb's version includes in-frame clones alone and lacks a portion of them. The profile shows about 83,000 clones, 91% of them singletons. The sample here was PBMCs, taken in the first trimester of pregnancy. J is TRBJ1-3 and V is TRBV5-1; tentatively, D is TRBD1 (6 bases). The TCR originated in a female donor in good health, serving as a control in a pregnancy study. Some clones in this sample may be carry-over from other donors' samples. CDR3 sequence reads: CASSLTRGDTIYF. CDR3 DNA sequence: TGCGCCAGCAGCTTGACCAGGGGTGACACCATATATTTT.